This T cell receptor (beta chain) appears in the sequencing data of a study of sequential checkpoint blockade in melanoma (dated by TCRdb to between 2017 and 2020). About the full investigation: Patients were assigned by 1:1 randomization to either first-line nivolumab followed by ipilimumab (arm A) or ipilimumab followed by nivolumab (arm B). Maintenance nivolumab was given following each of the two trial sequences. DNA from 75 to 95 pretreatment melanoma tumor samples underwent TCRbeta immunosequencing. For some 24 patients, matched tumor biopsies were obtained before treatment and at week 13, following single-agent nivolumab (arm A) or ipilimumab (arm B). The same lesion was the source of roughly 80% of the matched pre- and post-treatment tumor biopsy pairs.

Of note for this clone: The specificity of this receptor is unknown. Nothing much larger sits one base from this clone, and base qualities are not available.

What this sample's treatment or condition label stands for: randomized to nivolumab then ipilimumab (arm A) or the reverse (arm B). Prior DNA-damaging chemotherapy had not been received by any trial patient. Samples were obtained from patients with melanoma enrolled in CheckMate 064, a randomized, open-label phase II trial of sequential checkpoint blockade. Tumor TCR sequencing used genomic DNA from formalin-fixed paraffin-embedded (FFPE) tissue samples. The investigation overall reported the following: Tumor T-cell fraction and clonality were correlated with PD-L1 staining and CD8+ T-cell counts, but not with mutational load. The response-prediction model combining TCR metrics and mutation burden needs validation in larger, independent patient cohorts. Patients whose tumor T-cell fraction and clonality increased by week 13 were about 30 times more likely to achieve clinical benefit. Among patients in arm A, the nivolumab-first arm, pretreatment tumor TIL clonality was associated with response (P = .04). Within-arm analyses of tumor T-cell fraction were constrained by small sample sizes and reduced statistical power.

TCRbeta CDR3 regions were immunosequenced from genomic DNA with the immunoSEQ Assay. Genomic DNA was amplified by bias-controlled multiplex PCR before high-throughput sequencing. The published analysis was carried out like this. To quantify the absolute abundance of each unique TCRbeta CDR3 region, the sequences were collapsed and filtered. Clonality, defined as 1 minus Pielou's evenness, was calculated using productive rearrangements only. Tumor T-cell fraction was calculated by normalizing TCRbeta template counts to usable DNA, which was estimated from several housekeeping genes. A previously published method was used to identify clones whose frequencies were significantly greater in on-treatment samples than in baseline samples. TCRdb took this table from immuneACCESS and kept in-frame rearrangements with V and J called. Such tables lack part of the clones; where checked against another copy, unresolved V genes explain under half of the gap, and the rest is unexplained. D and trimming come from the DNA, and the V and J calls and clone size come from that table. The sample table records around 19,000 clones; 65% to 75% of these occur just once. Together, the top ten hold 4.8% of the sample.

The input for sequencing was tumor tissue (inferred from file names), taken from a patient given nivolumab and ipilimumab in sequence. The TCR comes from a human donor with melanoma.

The CDR3 region has the sequence CASRGCYPRQADQPQHF. The nucleotides are TGCGCCAGCAGGGGCTGTTACCCTCGACAAGCTGATCAGCCCCAGCATTTT. The chain is assembled from TRBV5-1 and TRBJ1-5; the D gene remains uncertain. At the junction V is shortened by 5 bases and J by 5 bases, with 23 bases in between. CDR1 is given as SGHRS and CDR2 as YFSETQ, both from the germline V gene. Its CDR3 holds 17 amino acids, cysteine through phenylalanine. Only CDR3 DNA is held: 51 bases, read in frame from base 1.